This TCR beta chain stems from a study of cytomegalovirus exposure and HLA in healthy donors. General study findings and limits: Researchers reported from a later analysis that most CMV-associated TCR beta chains appeared HLA-restricted. Associated with cytomegalovirus, according to the listing, were some 180 TCR beta chains.

The PCR was carried out with 60 Vbeta primers and 13 Jbeta primers. TCRdb's table, derived via immunoSEQ multiplex PCR, lists solely in-frame clones and lacks some. Among roughly 110,000 clones, around 80% were seen once, and the ten largest hold roughly 2.5%. Points on this clone: Its antigen is as yet unknown.

The CDR3 extends over 16 amino acids. Germline V lookup: CDR1 SGHTA, CDR2 FQGNSA. The junction had 13 bases not matched to a gene; V was cut back by 3 bases and J by 10 bases. V usage is TRBV7-2 and J usage is TRBJ2-1; TRBD2 aligns across 9 bases. The TCR was taken from a man between 35 and 55 years old in good health and CMV-seronegative. The sequencing sample was made of PBMCs. CDR3 DNA sequence: TGTGCCAGCAGCTTTTTTGCTCCGGGAGCGGGGGGCGAGCAGTTCTTC. Translating it yields CASSFFAPGAGGEQFF.